This T cell receptor (beta chain) was sequenced in a study of T cells after somatic rescue of genetic block. From germline, CDR1 is LNHDA and CDR2 SQIVND (reference sequence). V lost 11 bases and J lost 7; bases outside the gene matches: 15. This CDR3 contains 16 residues. Repertoires were generated with immunoSEQ multiplex PCR, while TCRdb's copy carries only in-frame clones and drops some. The profile shows approximately 100,000 clones, around 89% of them singletons. This chain uses TRBV19 with TRBJ1-5; TRBD1 agrees at 12 bases. This TCR derives from a woman under 30. Sample: peripheral blood mononuclear cells (PBMCs). The CDR3 region has the DNA TGTGCCTGTGGGGGACAGGGGGCTCCTGCAGGGCAGCCCCAGCATTTT. This translates into CACGGQGAPAGQPQHF.